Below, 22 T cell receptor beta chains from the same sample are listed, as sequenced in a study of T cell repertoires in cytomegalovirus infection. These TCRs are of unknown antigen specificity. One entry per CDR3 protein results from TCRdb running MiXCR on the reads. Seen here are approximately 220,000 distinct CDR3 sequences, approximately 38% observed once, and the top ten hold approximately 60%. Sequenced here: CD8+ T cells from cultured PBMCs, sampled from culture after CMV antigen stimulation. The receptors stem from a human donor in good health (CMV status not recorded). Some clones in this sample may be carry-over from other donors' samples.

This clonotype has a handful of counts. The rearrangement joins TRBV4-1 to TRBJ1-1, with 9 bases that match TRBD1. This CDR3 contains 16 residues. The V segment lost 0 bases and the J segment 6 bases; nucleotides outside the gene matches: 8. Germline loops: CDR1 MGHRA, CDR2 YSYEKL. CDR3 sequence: CASSQDGGQGTPEAFF. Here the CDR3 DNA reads TGCGCCAGCAGCCAAGATGGTGGACAGGGGACCCCTGAAGCTTTCTTT.

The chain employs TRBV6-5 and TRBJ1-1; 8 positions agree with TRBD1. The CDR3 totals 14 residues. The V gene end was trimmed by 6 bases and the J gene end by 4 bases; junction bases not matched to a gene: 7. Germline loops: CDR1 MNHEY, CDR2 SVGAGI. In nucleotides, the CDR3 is TGTGCCAGCAGAATACAGGGGGAGAGCACTGAAGCTTTCTTT. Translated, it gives CASRIQGESTEAFF.

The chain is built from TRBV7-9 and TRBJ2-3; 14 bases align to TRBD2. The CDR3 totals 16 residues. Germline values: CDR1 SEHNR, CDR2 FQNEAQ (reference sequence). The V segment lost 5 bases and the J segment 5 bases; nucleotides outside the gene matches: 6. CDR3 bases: TGTGCCAGCAGCCGGACTAGCGGGAGGAATAAAGATACGCAGTATTTT. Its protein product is CASSRTSGRNKDTQYF.

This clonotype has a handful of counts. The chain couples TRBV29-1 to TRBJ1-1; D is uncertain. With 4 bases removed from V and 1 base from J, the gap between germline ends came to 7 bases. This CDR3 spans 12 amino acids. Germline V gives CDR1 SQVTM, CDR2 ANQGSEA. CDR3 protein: CSVAGKNTEAFF. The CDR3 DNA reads TGCAGCGTTGCAGGCAAGAACACTGAAGCTTTCTTT.

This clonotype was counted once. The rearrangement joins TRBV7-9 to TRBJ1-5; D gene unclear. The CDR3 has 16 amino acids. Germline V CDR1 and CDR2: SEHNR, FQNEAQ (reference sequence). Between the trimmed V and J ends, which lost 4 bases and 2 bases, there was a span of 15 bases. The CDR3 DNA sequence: TGTGCCAGCAGCTCCTCGATCGAAGCGGGCAATCAGCCCCAGCATTTT. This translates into CASSSSIEAGNQPQHF.

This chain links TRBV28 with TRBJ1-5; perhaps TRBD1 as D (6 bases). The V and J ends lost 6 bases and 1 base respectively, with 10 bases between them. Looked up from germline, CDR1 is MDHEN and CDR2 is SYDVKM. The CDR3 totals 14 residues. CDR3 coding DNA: TGTGCCAGCAGACCCGACAGGAGCAATCAGCCCCAGCATTTT. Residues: CASRPDRSNQPQHF.

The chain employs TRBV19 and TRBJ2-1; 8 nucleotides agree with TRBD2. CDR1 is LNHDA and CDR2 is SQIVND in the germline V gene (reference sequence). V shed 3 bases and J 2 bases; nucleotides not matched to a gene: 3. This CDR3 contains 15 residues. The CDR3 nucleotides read TGTGCCAGTAGTATCTCGGGAGGGCCCTACAATGAGCAGTTCTTC. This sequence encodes CASSISGGPYNEQFF.

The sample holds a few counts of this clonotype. The CDR3 DNA follows: TGTGCCAGCAGGCCGGGACGTAGCTCCTACAATGAGCAGTTCTTC. Protein sequence: CASRPGRSSYNEQFF. The chain links TRBV28 to TRBJ2-1; TRBD1 or TRBD2 may be the D gene (5 bases each). Germline V gene sequence: CDR1 MDHEN, CDR2 SYDVKM. Trimming removed 6 bases from V and 0 bases from J, with 12 bases in between. The CDR3 totals 15 residues.

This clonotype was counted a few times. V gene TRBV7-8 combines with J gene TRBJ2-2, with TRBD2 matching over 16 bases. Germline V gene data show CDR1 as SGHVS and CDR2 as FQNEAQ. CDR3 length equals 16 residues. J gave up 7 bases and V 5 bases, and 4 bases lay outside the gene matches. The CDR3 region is CASSLGLAGGFGELFF. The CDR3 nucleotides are TGTGCCAGCAGCCTGGGACTAGCGGGAGGGTTCGGGGAGCTGTTTTTT.

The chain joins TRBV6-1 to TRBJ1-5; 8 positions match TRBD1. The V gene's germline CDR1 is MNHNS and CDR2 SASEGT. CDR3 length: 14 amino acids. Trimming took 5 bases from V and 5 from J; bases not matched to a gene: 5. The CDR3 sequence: CASSMGQVYQPQHF. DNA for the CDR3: TGTGCCAGCAGTATGGGACAGGTTTATCAGCCCCAGCATTTT.

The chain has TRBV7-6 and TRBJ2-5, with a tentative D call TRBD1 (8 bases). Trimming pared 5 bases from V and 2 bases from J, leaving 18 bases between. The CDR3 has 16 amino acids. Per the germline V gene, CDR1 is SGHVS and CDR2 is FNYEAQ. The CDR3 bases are TGTGCCAGCAGCCCACTTGACAGGGGACTACAAGAGACCCAGTACTTC. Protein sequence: CASSPLDRGLQETQYF.

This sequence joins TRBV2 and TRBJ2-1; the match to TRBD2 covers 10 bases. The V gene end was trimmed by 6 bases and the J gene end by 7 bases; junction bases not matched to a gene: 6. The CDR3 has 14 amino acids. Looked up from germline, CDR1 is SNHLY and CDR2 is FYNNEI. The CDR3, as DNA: TGTGCCAGCAGCGCTAGCGGGAGTGGGAATGAGCAGTTCTTC. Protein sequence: CASSASGSGNEQFF.

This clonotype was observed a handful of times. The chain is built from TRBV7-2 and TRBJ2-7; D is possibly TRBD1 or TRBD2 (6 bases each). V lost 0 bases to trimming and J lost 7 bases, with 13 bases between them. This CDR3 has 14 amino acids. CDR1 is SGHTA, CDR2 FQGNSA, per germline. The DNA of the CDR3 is TGTGCCAGCAGCTTAGCTTCGGGGGCGAGTGAGCAGTACTTC. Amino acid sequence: CASSLASGASEQYF.

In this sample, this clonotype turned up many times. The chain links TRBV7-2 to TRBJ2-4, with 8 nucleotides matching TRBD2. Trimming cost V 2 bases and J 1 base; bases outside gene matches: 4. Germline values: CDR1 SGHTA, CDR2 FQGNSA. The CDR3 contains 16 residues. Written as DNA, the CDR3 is TGTGCCAGCAGCTTAAACGGGGGGGCGGCCAAAAACATTCAGTACTTC. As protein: CASSLNGGAAKNIQYF.

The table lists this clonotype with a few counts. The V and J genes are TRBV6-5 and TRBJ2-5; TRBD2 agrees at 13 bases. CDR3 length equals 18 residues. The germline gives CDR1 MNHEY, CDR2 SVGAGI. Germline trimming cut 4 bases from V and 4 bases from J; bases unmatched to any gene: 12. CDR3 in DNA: TGTGCCAGCAGTTCTCAACTAGCGGGAGGGCCGGTCGGAGAGACCCAGTACTTC. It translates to CASSSQLAGGPVGETQYF.

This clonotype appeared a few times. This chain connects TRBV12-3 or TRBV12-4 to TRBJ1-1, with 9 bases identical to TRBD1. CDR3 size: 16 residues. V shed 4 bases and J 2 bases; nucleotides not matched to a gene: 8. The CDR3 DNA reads TGTGCCAGCAGTTCACCTGGACAGGGGCTAAACACTGAAGCTTTCTTT. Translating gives CASSSPGQGLNTEAFF.

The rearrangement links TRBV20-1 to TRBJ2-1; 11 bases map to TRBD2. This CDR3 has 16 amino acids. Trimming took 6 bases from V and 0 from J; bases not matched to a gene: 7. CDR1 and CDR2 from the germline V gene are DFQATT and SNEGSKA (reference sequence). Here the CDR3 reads CSARTSGCFSYNEQFF. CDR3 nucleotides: TGCAGTGCGCGGACTAGCGGGTGTTTCTCCTACAATGAGCAGTTCTTC.

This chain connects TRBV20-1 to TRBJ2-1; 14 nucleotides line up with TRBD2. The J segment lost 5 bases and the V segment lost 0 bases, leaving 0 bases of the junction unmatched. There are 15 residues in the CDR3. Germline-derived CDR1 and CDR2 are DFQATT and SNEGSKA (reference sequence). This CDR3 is CSARETSGGDNEQFF. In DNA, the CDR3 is TGCAGTGCTAGAGAGACTAGCGGGGGGGACAATGAGCAGTTCTTC.

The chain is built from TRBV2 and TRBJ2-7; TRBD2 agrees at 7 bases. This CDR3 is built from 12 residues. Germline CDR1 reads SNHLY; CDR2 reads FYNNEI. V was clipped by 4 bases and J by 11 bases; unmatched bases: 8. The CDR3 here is CASSGGLEDEYF. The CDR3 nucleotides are TGTGCCAGCAGTGGCGGACTAGAAGACGAGTACTTC.

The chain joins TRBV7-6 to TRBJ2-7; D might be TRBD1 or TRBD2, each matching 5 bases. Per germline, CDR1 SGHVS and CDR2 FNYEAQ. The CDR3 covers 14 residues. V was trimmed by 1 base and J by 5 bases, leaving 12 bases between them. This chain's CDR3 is CASSLVWGNDEQYF. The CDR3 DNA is TGTGCCAGCAGCTTAGTTTGGGGGAACGACGAGCAGTACTTC.

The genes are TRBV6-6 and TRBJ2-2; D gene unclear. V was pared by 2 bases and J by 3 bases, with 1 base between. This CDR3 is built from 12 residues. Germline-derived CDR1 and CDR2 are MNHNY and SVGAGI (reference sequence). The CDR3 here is CASSYHTGELFF. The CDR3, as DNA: TGTGCCAGCAGTTACCACACCGGGGAGCTGTTTTTT.

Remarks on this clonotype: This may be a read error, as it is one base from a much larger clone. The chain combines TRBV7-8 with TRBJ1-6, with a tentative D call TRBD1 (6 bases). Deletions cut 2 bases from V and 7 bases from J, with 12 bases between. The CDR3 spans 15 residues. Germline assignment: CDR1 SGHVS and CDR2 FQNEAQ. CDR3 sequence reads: CASSLYNRVNSPLHF. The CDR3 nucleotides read TGTGCCAGCAGCTTATACAACAGGGTCAATTCACCCCTCCACTTT. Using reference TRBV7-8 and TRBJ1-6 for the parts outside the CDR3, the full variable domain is GAGVSQSPRYKVAKRGQDVALRCDPISGHVSLFWYQQALGQGPEFLTYFQNEAQLDKSGLPSDRFFAERPEGSVSTLKIQRTQQEDSAVYLCASSLYNRVNSPLHFGNGTRLTVT.